Listed here are 8 T cell receptor beta chains from one sample, sequenced in a study of blood T cell repertoires in COVID-19. Libraries were prepared by immunoSEQ multiplex PCR; TCRdb keeps only in-frame clonotypes and omits some of them. The top ten clones hold 3% to 4% of a sample with about 340,000 clones, about 93% of them seen once. Material for sequencing was peripheral blood. The origin of the receptors is a woman aged 18 to 35 who had recovered from COVID-19.

The V and J genes are TRBV10-3 and TRBJ2-3; 11 nucleotides line up with TRBD2. V shed 2 bases and J 5 bases; nucleotides not matched to a gene: 9. The CDR3 runs to 17 residues. Germline lookup yields CDR1 ENHRY and CDR2 SYGVKD. The CDR3 DNA reads TGTGCCATCAGTGAGAGGGTTACTAGCGGGAGTTTAGATACGCAGTATTTT. Its translation is CAISERVTSGSLDTQYF.

This clone was seen a single time. CDR3 DNA sequence: TGTGCCAGCAGCTTGGTGGACAGTCGCTCCTACGAGCAGTACGTC. This codes for CASSLVDSRSYEQYV. This chain connects TRBV5-6 to TRBJ2-7, with D possibly TRBD1 on 6 matching bases. CDR1 SGHDT and CDR2 YYEEEE come from the germline V gene. CDR3 size: 15 residues. V lost 0 bases to trimming and J lost 0 bases, with 10 bases between them.

The V and J genes are TRBV4-1 and TRBJ2-6, with TRBD2 matching over 7 bases. Germline CDR1 MGHRA, CDR2 YSYEKL. V dropped 6 bases and J dropped 1; count of bases not matched to a gene: 6. The length of the CDR3 is 16 residues. CDR3 loop: CASRNSGKSGANVLTF. The CDR3 DNA reads as TGCGCCAGCAGAAACAGCGGGAAGTCTGGGGCCAACGTCCTGACTTTC.

The chain employs TRBV7-9 and TRBJ2-4, with 7 bases fitting TRBD1. V shed 6 bases, J shed 8 bases, and the junction held 13 bases outside the gene matches. This CDR3 is 15 amino acids long. The germline V gene encodes CDR1 SEHNR and CDR2 FQNEAQ (reference sequence). The CDR3 spells CASRSVGQAKDIQYF. CDR3 nucleotide sequence: TGTGCCAGCAGGTCGGTTGGACAGGCGAAAGACATTCAGTACTTC.

J is TRBJ2-3 and V is TRBV16, with D possibly being TRBD2 (5 bases). This CDR3 comprises 12 residues. Trimming shortened V by 4 bases and J by 13 bases, and 15 bases separated the two germline ends. Germline V gene lookup returns CDR1 KGHSY and CDR2 FQNENV. The CDR3 DNA follows: TGTGCCAGCAGCCCGGGTCCCTCAGCGGAGTATTTT. Translation gives CASSPGPSAEYF.

The V call is TRBV5-1, the J call TRBJ2-3; D unclear. Trimming cost V 6 bases and J 5 bases, with 19 bases left between them. This CDR3 spans 15 amino acids. From germline, CDR1 is SGHRS and CDR2 YFSETQ. The CDR3 nucleotides read TGCGCCAGCACCAACCTACGCGTTTCTATAGATACGCAGTATTTT. Translating gives CASTNLRVSIDTQYF.

This clone occurred once. The V and J genes are TRBV6-2 or TRBV6-3 and TRBJ2-3; D ambiguous. Germline CDR1 is MNHEY and CDR2 is SVGEGT. V lost 2 bases to trimming and J lost 6 bases, with 6 bases between them. The CDR3 totals 12 residues. CDR3 protein: CASSYREDTQYF. DNA of the CDR3: TGTGCCAGCAGTTACCGTGAGGATACGCAGTATTTT.

The gene calls are TRBV19 and TRBJ2-1, with 8 nucleotides matching TRBD2. Germline loops: CDR1 LNHDA, CDR2 SQIVND (reference sequence). The CDR3 is 13 amino acids. J gave up 8 bases and V 3 bases, and 3 bases lay outside the gene matches. CDR3 in amino acids: CASSMSGRDEQFF. CDR3 nucleotides: TGTGCCAGTAGTATGAGCGGGAGAGATGAGCAGTTCTTC.